The T cell receptor beta chain described here comes from a study of Ad26.COV2.S vaccination and SARS-CoV-2 variants. TCRdb's copy holds only in-frame clones and misses some; the assay was immunoSEQ multiplex PCR. Of some 250,000 clones in the sample, 85% to 90% were seen once. The treatment: roughly 20 received Ad26.COV2.S at low or high dose, single or two shots; a few received placebo; per-sample allocation not given. Day 63 after the first injection of vaccine or placebo was the sampling time. The sample came from a Boston adult aged 18-55 years. The CDR3 extends over 15 amino acids. In germline, CDR1 is MNHEY, CDR2 SVGAGI. The ends lost 2 bases at V and 5 bases at J; junction bases unmatched: 9. Concerning this clone: Its antigen remains unknown.

Study results and limitations: Substantial breadth was reported for post-vaccination spike-specific CD8+ and CD4+ T cells. TCR breadth and depth estimates may have understated total T cell responses.

Sequenced here: peripheral blood, sampled in a trial of Ad26.COV2.S vaccine versus placebo. This receptor was taken from a person between 18 and 60 years old who received the Ad26.COV2.S COVID-19 vaccine or a placebo. J is TRBJ2-7 and V is TRBV6-5; 7 bases are a match to TRBD1. CDR3 DNA sequence: TGTGCCAGCAGTTACCAGGGGACAGAATGGCACGAGCAGTACTTC. It is translated as CASSYQGTEWHEQYF.